A single count supports the clone carrying this TCR beta chain. Antigen: not known. This table comes from immunoSEQ multiplex PCR, and its TCRdb copy is limited to in-frame clones, with some not included. Of some 94,000 clones in the sample, roughly 90% were seen once. The data derive from a study of OX40 agonist ivuxolimab in advanced cancers. Overall study context: While on treatment, patients had intravenous ivuxolimab at 0.01 to 10 mg/kg every 2 weeks. Under the entry rules, prior anti-PD-1, anti-PD-L1 or anti-CTLA-4 therapy was allowed, and around 40% had some.

Regarding the study as a whole: CD4+ T cells averaged fewer expanded clones than CD8+ T cells. Patients who responded partially at 0.1-3.0 mg/kg showed clonal expansion ranking among the lowest.

This CDR3 spans 13 amino acids. Germline assignment: CDR1 MNHEY and CDR2 SMNVEV (reference sequence). Trimming took off 3 bases at V and 3 bases at J, with 9 bases between the two ends. The sequence was obtained from an adult with an advanced solid tumor such as melanoma, head and neck, liver or kidney cancer. This sample comprised CD4+ or CD8+ T cells sorted from blood, obtained in a trial of the OX40 agonist ivuxolimab. The chain recombines TRBV27 with TRBJ2-7; D not resolved. The CDR3 region has the DNA TGTGCCAGCAGTTTGGGCAGTTTCTACGAGCAGTACTTC. Protein sequence: CASSLGSFYEQYF.